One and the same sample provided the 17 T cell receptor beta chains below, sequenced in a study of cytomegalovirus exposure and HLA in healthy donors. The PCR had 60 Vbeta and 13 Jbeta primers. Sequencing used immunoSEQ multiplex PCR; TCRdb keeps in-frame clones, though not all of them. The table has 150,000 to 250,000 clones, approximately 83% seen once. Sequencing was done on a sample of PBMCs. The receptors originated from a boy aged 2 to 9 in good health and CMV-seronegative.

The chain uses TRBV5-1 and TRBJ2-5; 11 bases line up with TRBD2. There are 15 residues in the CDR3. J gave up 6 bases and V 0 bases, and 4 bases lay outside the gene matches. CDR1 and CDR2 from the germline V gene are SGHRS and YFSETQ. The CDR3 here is CASSLGSGGAKTQYF. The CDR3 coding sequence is TGCGCCAGCAGCTTGGGTAGCGGGGGGGCCAAGACCCAGTACTTC.

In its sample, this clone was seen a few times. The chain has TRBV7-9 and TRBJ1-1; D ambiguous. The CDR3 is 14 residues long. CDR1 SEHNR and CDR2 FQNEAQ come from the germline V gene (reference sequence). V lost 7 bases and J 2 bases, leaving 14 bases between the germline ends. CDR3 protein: CASTVVSPNTEAFF. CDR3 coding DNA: TGTGCCAGCACCGTGGTTAGCCCTAACACTGAAGCTTTCTTT.

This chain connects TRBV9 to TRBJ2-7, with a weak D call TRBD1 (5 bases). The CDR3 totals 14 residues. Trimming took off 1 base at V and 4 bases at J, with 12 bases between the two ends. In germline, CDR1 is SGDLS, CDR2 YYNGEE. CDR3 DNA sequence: TGTGCCAGCAGCGTAACCTATGGGGCTTACGAGCAGTACTTC. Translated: CASSVTYGAYEQYF.

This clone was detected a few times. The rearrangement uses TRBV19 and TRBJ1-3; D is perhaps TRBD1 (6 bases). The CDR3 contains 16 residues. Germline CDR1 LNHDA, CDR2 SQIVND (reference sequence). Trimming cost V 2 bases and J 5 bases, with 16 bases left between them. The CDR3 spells CASSIMRDTPRNTIYF. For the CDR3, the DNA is TGTGCCAGTAGTATAATGAGGGACACTCCAAGAAACACCATATATTTT.

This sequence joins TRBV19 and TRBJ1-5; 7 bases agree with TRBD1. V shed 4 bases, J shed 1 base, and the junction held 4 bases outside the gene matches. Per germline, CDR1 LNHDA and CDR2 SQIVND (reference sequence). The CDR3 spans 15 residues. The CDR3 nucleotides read TGTGCCAGTAGTACGGGACAGCTAAGCAATCAGCCCCAGCATTTT. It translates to CASSTGQLSNQPQHF. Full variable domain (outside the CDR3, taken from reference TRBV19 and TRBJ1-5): DGGITQSPKYLFRKEGQNVTLSCEQNLNHDAMYWYRQDPGQGLRLIYYSQIVNDFQKGDIAEGYSVSREKKESFPLTVTSAQKNPTAFYLCASSTGQLSNQPQHFGDGTRLSIL.

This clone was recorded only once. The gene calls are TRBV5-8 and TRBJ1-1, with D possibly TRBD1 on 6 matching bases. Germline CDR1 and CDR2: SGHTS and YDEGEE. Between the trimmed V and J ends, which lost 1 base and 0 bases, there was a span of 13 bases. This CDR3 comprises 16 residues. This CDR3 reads CASSLTGQIVNTEAFF. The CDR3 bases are TGTGCCAGCAGCTTGACCGGACAGATCGTGAACACTGAAGCTTTCTTT.

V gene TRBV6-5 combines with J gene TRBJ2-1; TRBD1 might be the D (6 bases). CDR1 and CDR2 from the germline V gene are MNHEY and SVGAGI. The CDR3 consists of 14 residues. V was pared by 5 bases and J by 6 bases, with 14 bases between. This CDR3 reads CASSLDRIPNEQFF. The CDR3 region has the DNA TGTGCCAGCAGTCTCGACAGGATCCCCAATGAGCAGTTCTTC.

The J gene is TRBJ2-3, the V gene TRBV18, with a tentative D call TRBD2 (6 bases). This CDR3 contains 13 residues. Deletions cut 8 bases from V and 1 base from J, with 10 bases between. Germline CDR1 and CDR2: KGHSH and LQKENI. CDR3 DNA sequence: TGTGCCAGCCTTTCGGGAGGCACAGATACGCAGTATTTT. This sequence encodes CASLSGGTDTQYF.

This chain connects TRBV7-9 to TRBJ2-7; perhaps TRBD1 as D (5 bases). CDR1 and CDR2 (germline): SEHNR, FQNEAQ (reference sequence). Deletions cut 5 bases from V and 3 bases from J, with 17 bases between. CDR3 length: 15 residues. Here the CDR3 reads CASSPPVGRVYEQYF. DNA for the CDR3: TGTGCCAGCAGCCCACCCGTCGGCAGGGTCTACGAGCAGTACTTC.

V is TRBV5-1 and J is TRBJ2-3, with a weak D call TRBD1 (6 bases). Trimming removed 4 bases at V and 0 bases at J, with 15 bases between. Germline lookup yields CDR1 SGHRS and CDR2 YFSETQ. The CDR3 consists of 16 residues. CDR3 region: CASSRDRRTSTDTQYF. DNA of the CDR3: TGCGCCAGCAGCCGTGACAGGCGGACTAGCACAGATACGCAGTATTTT.

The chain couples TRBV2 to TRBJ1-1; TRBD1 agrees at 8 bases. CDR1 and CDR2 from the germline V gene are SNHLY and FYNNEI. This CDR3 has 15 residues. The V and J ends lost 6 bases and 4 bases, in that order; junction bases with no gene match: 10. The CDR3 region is CASRGRQGSGTEAFF. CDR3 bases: TGTGCCAGCAGGGGAAGACAGGGGTCGGGCACTGAAGCTTTCTTT. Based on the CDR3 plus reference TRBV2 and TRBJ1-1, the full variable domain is EPEVTQTPSHQVTQMGQEVILRCVPISNHLYFYWYRQILGQKVEFLVSFYNNEISEKSEIFDDQFSVERPDGSNFTLKIRSTKLEDSAMYFCASRGRQGSGTEAFFGQGTRLTVV.

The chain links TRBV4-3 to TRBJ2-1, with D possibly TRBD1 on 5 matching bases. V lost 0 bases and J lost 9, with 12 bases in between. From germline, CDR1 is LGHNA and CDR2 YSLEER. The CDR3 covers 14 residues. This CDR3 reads CASSQEGRRGEQFF. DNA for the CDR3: TGCGCCAGCAGCCAAGAGGGCCGAAGGGGTGAGCAGTTCTTC.

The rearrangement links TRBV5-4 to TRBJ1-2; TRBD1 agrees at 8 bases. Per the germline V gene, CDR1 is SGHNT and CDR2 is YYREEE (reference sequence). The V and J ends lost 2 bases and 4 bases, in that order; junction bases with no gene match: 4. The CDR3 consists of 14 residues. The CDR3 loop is CASSFGQGPYGYTF. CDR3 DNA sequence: TGTGCCAGCAGCTTTGGACAGGGTCCCTATGGCTACACCTTC.

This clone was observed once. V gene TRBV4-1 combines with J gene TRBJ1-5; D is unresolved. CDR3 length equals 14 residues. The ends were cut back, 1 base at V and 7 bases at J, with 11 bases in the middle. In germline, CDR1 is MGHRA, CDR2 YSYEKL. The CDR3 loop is CASSQADRRQPQHF. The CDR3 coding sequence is TGCGCCAGCAGCCAAGCCGACCGGCGGCAGCCCCAGCATTTT.

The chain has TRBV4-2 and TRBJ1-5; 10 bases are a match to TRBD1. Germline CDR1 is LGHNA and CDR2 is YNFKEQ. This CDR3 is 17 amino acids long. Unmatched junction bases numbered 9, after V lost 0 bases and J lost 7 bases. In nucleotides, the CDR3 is TGTGCCAGCAGCCAAGATATGGGGACAGGGGACCGCCAGCCCCAGCATTTT. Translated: CASSQDMGTGDRQPQHF.

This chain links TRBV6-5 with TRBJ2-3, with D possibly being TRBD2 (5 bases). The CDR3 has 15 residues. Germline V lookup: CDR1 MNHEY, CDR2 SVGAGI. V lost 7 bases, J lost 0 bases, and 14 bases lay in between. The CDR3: CASNPRGSSTDTQYF. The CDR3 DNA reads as TGTGCCAGCAACCCTCGGGGTAGTAGCACAGATACGCAGTATTTT.

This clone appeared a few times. CDR3 sequence: CASSAGTGATGELFF. The CDR3 DNA follows: TGTGCCAGCAGCGCCGGGACAGGAGCAACCGGGGAGCTGTTTTTT. V and J are TRBV5-8 and TRBJ2-2; 8 bases line up with TRBD1. With V trimmed by 4 bases and J by 5 bases, 7 bases remained unmatched. Germline loops: CDR1 SGHTS, CDR2 YDEGEE. This CDR3 contains 15 residues. Full variable domain (rest looked up from reference TRBV5-8 and TRBJ2-2): EAGVTQSPTHLIKTRGQQATLRCSPISGHTSVYWYQQALGLGLQFLLWYDEGEERNRGNFPPRFSGRQFPNYSSELNVNALELEDSALYLCASSAGTGATGELFFGEGSRLTVL.